The 29 T cell receptor beta chains below were found in one sample sequenced in a study of siplizumab effects on memory and regulatory T cells. Assay used: immunoSEQ multiplex PCR; TCRdb lists only in-frame clones, some missing. The sample lists some 100,000 clones, approximately 92% occurring once. The sample was non-Treg CD4+ T cells sorted from blood. Receptors were obtained from a human donor in good health.

The chain is built from TRBV19 and TRBJ1-1; D gene ambiguous. V was pared by 4 bases and J by 4 bases, with 13 bases between. The CDR3 runs to 14 residues. Germline V CDR1 and CDR2: LNHDA, SQIVND (reference sequence). The CDR3, as DNA: TGTGCCAGTAGTAGTGGCGAAACCTTCACTGAAGCTTTCTTT. It yields the protein CASSSGETFTEAFF.

This chain connects TRBV5-1 to TRBJ2-7; weak D call: TRBD1 (8 bases). There are 15 residues in the CDR3. Trimming shortened V by 3 bases and J by 0 bases, and 13 bases separated the two germline ends. The germline CDR1 and CDR2 sequences are SGHRS and YFSETQ. The CDR3 bases are TGCGCCAGCAGCTACACAGGGGGGGCCTCCTACGAGCAGTACTTC. Amino acids: CASSYTGGASYEQYF.

Note on this clone: The identical CDR3 is also encoded by other nucleotide sequences in the sample. The V gene is TRBV6-5, the J gene TRBJ1-1, with D unresolved. This CDR3 has 13 amino acids. V was cut by 0 bases and J by 3 bases, with 5 bases left in between. CDR1 and CDR2 from the germline V gene are MNHEY and SVGAGI. Here the CDR3 reads CASSYSRDTEAFF. As DNA, the CDR3 is TGTGCCAGCAGTTACTCGAGGGACACTGAAGCTTTCTTT.

The rearrangement uses TRBV9 and TRBJ1-4; D gene uncertain. Germline CDR1 and CDR2: SGDLS and YYNGEE. The CDR3 is 13 amino acids. The ends were cut back, 7 bases at V and 4 bases at J, with 11 bases in the middle. The CDR3 DNA follows: TGTGCCAGCGCGCCAGGTTATAATGAAAAACTGTTTTTT. It specifies CASAPGYNEKLFF.

J is TRBJ1-2 and V is TRBV2; D is possibly TRBD1 (6 bases). This CDR3 contains 14 residues. V lost 8 bases, J lost 0 bases, and 13 bases lay in between. Germline V gives CDR1 SNHLY, CDR2 FYNNEI. CDR3 DNA: TGTGCCAGCGGAGGACAGTCTGCTAACTATGGCTACACCTTC. It is translated as CASGGQSANYGYTF.

The chain is built from TRBV6-5 and TRBJ1-3; tentative D call: TRBD1 (5 bases). The CDR3 is 14 amino acids. Germline lookup yields CDR1 MNHEY and CDR2 SVGAGI. V lost 6 bases to trimming and J lost 0 bases, with 9 bases between them. For the CDR3, the DNA is TGTGCCAGCAGGGGACTGAGCTCTGGAAACACCATATATTTT. Translation: CASRGLSSGNTIYF.

In its sample, this clone was seen a few times. The chain uses TRBV19 and TRBJ2-3, with TRBD1 identical over 8 bases. V gave up 7 bases and J gave up 4 bases; unmatched junction bases: 7. The CDR3 has 14 amino acids. The germline V gene encodes CDR1 LNHDA and CDR2 SQIVND (reference sequence). In nucleotides, the CDR3 is TGTGCCAGTAATTTCCAGGGGGCCCCAGATACGCAGTATTTT. The encoded protein is CASNFQGAPDTQYF. The full variable domain, completed using reference TRBV19 and TRBJ2-3, is DGGITQSPKYLFRKEGQNVTLSCEQNLNHDAMYWYRQDPGQGLRLIYYSQIVNDFQKGDIAEGYSVSREKKESFPLTVTSAQKNPTAFYLCASNFQGAPDTQYFGPGTRLTVL.

The chain recombines TRBV19 with TRBJ2-3; TRBD1 or TRBD2 may be the D gene (6 bases each). Germline assignment: CDR1 LNHDA and CDR2 SQIVND (reference sequence). This CDR3 region has 14 residues. V was pared by 2 bases and J by 12 bases, with 18 bases between. The CDR3 region is CASSIYLGGTTQYF. Here the CDR3 DNA reads TGTGCCAGTAGTATATATCTCGGGGGCACTACTCAGTATTTT.

This chain links TRBV5-1 with TRBJ2-7; D possibly corresponds to TRBD1 (6 bases). Germline-derived CDR1 and CDR2 are SGHRS and YFSETQ. The V gene lost 4 bases and the J gene lost 1 base, with 15 bases spanning the gap. The CDR3 covers 15 residues. In DNA, the CDR3 is TGCGCCAGCAGCCAGGACAGAGTTATTTCCTACGAGCAGTACTTC. It yields the protein CASSQDRVISYEQYF.

As DNA, the CDR3 is TGTGCCAGCAGTGTGGACAGGGGGTATGAAAAACTGTTTTTT. Residues: CASSVDRGYEKLFF. This chain connects TRBV2 to TRBJ1-4; 10 nucleotides line up with TRBD1. The CDR3 extends over 14 amino acids. V shed 4 bases, J shed 6 bases, and the junction held 2 bases outside the gene matches. Germline values: CDR1 SNHLY, CDR2 FYNNEI. Together with reference TRBV2 and TRBJ1-4, the CDR3 gives the full variable domain: EPEVTQTPSHQVTQMGQEVILRCVPISNHLYFYWYRQILGQKVEFLVSFYNNEISEKSEIFDDQFSVERPDGSNFTLKIRSTKLEDSAMYFCASSVDRGYEKLFFGSGTQLSVL.

CDR3 DNA sequence: TGTGCCAGCAGCTTAGAAAGATACGAGCAGTACTTC. As protein: CASSLERYEQYF. The chain has TRBV7-9 and TRBJ2-7; D is ambiguous. The length of the CDR3 is 12 residues. Per germline, CDR1 SEHNR and CDR2 FQNEAQ (reference sequence). The germline V and J ends were trimmed by 1 base and 4 bases, with 5 bases remaining between them.

V usage is TRBV7-7 and J usage is TRBJ2-5; a possible D gene is TRBD2 (5 bases). This CDR3 is 14 amino acids long. Germline V gene sequence: CDR1 SSHAT, CDR2 FNYEAQ (reference sequence). The V gene lost 1 base and the J gene lost 1 base, with 7 bases spanning the gap. CDR3 region: CASSLGGLQETQYF. DNA for the CDR3: TGTGCCAGCAGCTTAGGAGGGCTCCAAGAGACCCAGTACTTC.

This clone showed up just a few times. The chain has TRBV5-1 and TRBJ2-3, with D uncertain. Germline loops: CDR1 SGHRS, CDR2 YFSETQ. The CDR3 contains 16 residues. The V and J ends lost 0 bases and 0 bases respectively, with 11 bases between them. CDR3 nucleotide sequence: TGCGCCAGCAGCTTGGGTCGATTTTCTAGCACAGATACGCAGTATTTT. It yields the protein CASSLGRFSSTDTQYF.

The V gene is TRBV7-3, the J gene TRBJ1-2; TRBD1 is a possible D gene (5 bases). The CDR3 extends over 16 amino acids. Between the trimmed V and J ends, which lost 0 bases and 8 bases, there was a span of 19 bases. CDR1 SGHTA and CDR2 FQGTGA come from the germline V gene. The CDR3 loop reads CASSLTPSVEGTGYTF. DNA of the CDR3: TGTGCCAGCAGCTTAACGCCCTCCGTGGAGGGGACCGGCTACACCTTC.

A note on this clone: The junction departs from the called germline gene at one end, perhaps through a read error. V is TRBV5-1 and J is TRBJ2-5, with 9 bases that match TRBD1. The CDR3 is made up of 13 amino acids. The V gene's germline CDR1 is SGHRS and CDR2 YFSETQ. The CDR3 DNA reads TGCGCCAGCAGCTTGGTGGCAGGACAGGGGCCGAACTTC. This gives the protein CASSLVAGQGPNF.

The V and J genes are TRBV5-4 and TRBJ1-5; no clear D. CDR1 is SGHNT, CDR2 YYREEE, per germline (reference sequence). V was shortened by 4 bases and J by 4 bases, with 21 bases between the two germline ends. There are 17 residues in the CDR3. CDR3 sequence reads: CASSPGLGGHENQPQHF. In nucleotides, the CDR3 is TGTGCCAGCAGCCCGGGATTAGGTGGGCACGAAAATCAGCCCCAGCATTTT.

This clone occurred a few times. The J gene is TRBJ1-6, the V gene TRBV6-1, with 7 bases fitting TRBD1. The V and J ends lost 3 bases and 6 bases, in that order; junction bases with no gene match: 5. This CDR3 has 15 residues. Germline assignment: CDR1 MNHNS and CDR2 SASEGT. The chain's CDR3 is CASSDAGQLNSPLHF. Written as DNA, the CDR3 is TGTGCCAGCAGTGATGCGGGACAGCTTAATTCACCCCTCCACTTT.

The J gene is TRBJ1-5, the V gene TRBV6-4, with 9 nucleotides matching TRBD1. Germline V gene data show CDR1 as MRHNA and CDR2 as SNTAGT. Trimming took 7 bases from V and 4 from J; bases not matched to a gene: 11. The CDR3 consists of 16 residues. The CDR3 spells CASKRTGVGENQPQHF. The CDR3 nucleotides read TGTGCCAGCAAAAGGACAGGGGTTGGGGAAAATCAGCCCCAGCATTTT.

The J gene is TRBJ2-3, the V gene TRBV28; D not certain. The germline V gene encodes CDR1 MDHEN and CDR2 SYDVKM. The CDR3 extends over 15 amino acids. V lost 6 bases, J lost 2 bases, and 15 bases lay in between. The chain's CDR3 is CASRNQPNPTDTQYF. The CDR3 nucleotides read TGTGCCAGCAGGAACCAACCGAATCCCACAGATACGCAGTATTTT.

The chain is built from TRBV5-4 and TRBJ1-4; the D is unclear. V lost 3 bases, J lost 5 bases, and 11 bases lay in between. The germline gives CDR1 SGHNT, CDR2 YYREEE (reference sequence). The CDR3 length is 14 residues. For the CDR3, the DNA is TGTGCCAGCAGCTCAGGATTTAGGAATGAAAAACTGTTTTTT. It yields the protein CASSSGFRNEKLFF.

This chain joins TRBV18 and TRBJ1-1; the D gene is possibly TRBD1 (6 bases). The CDR3 is 14 amino acids. V was pared by 3 bases and J by 0 bases, with 8 bases between. Germline assignment: CDR1 KGHSH and CDR2 LQKENI. The CDR3 reads CASSPGQLNTEAFF. CDR3 coding DNA: TGTGCCAGCTCACCCGGACAGCTGAACACTGAAGCTTTCTTT.

The V and J genes are TRBV5-1 and TRBJ1-4; the D gene is possibly TRBD1 (5 bases). This CDR3 spans 15 amino acids. CDR1 is SGHRS and CDR2 is YFSETQ in the germline V gene. V gave up 0 bases and J gave up 8 bases, with 14 bases separating them. The CDR3 here is CASSLGDGTGEKLFF. Written as DNA, the CDR3 is TGCGCCAGCAGCTTGGGGGACGGGACGGGAGAAAAACTGTTTTTT.

This clone was detected only once. The V call is TRBV7-9, the J call TRBJ2-3; 10 bases match TRBD2. Germline V CDR1 and CDR2: SEHNR, FQNEAQ (reference sequence). The length of the CDR3 is 15 residues. Trimming cost V 5 bases and J 2 bases; bases outside gene matches: 4. CDR3 sequence (DNA): TGTGCCAGCAGCCCCGGGACTAGCGACACAGATACGCAGTATTTT. This translates into CASSPGTSDTDTQYF.

The chain links TRBV5-1 to TRBJ2-3, with no clear D. Trimming pared 1 base from V and 4 bases from J, leaving 1 base between. The CDR3 contains 11 residues. Looked up from germline, CDR1 is SGHRS and CDR2 is YFSETQ. CDR3 in DNA: TGCGCCAGCAGCTTGTCAGATACGCAGTATTTT. Translation: CASSLSDTQYF.

J is TRBJ1-1 and V is TRBV5-1, with D unresolved. Trimming shortened V by 4 bases and J by 0 bases, and 7 bases separated the two germline ends. CDR1 is SGHRS, CDR2 YFSETQ, per germline. The CDR3 spans 13 residues. The CDR3 nucleotides read TGCGCCAGCAGCCTCGGGGTGAACACTGAAGCTTTCTTT. Translated, it gives CASSLGVNTEAFF.

This clone appeared once. The chain combines TRBV2 with TRBJ2-3; TRBD2 matches at 9 bases. V was pared by 6 bases and J by 2 bases, with 12 bases of the junction left unmatched. Germline CDR1 SNHLY, CDR2 FYNNEI. This CDR3 region has 17 residues. CDR3 sequence (DNA): TGTGCCAGCAGCACCGTCGGTGCGGGGGGGCCCACAGATACGCAGTATTTT. Amino acids: CASSTVGAGGPTDTQYF. Complete variable domain (other parts from reference TRBV2 and TRBJ2-3): EPEVTQTPSHQVTQMGQEVILRCVPISNHLYFYWYRQILGQKVEFLVSFYNNEISEKSEIFDDQFSVERPDGSNFTLKIRSTKLEDSAMYFCASSTVGAGGPTDTQYFGPGTRLTVL.

This rearrangement joins TRBV5-6 to TRBJ1-6; no definite D call. Trimming removed 5 bases from V and 8 bases from J, with 8 bases in between. The CDR3 sequence is 12 residues long. Per the germline V gene, CDR1 is SGHDT and CDR2 is YYEEEE. CDR3 sequence (DNA): TGTGCCAGCAGAAACCGGGATTCACCCCTCCACTTT. Its translation is CASRNRDSPLHF. The full variable domain, with the rest looked up from reference TRBV5-6 and TRBJ1-6, is DAGVTQSPTHLIKTRGQQVTLRCSPKSGHDTVSWYQQALGQGPQFIFQYYEEEERQRGNFPDRFSGHQFPNYSSELNVNALLLGDSALYLCASRNRDSPLHFGNGTRLTVT.

This chain links TRBV13 with TRBJ2-6, with D maybe TRBD2 (5 bases). Germline V gene lookup returns CDR1 PRHDT and CDR2 FYEKMQ (reference sequence). The CDR3 extends over 15 amino acids. Trimming took 5 bases from V and 2 from J, leaving 10 bases between them. Here the CDR3 DNA reads TGTGCCAGCAGCCGCGAGAGGGCTGGGGCCAACGTCCTGACTTTC. Translation: CASSRERAGANVLTF.

The chain links TRBV4-3 to TRBJ2-3, with D tentatively TRBD2 (6 bases). V lost 1 base and J lost 7, with 18 bases in between. Germline V gene data show CDR1 as LGHNA and CDR2 as YSLEER. The CDR3 has 16 residues. The CDR3 DNA follows: TGCGCCAGCAGCCAAGCAACCGGGACTGATGTGCATACGCAGTATTTT. Its translation is CASSQATGTDVHTQYF.